This T cell receptor beta chain was sequenced during a study of shared clonotypes between healthy human individuals. Study-level results: Of the naive CD4 clonotypes, around 5% were shared across several donors. Sorted-subset sequencing, rarefaction showed, was incomplete despite large depth. Estimated richness was generally greater in naive than memory subsets.

As processed by the authors: Filtering was not the same, since immunoSEQ gave junction-only sequences without quality scores. Assay: immunoSEQ multiplex PCR; the TCRdb copy retains only in-frame clones and omits some. The V and J calls and clone size were taken over from that table, and D and trimming were inferred from the DNA. Of millions of clones detected, more than 80% appear once; the ten largest clones hold around 0.14%. Details on this clone: The antigen is not known.

V was shortened by 10 bases and J by 0 bases, with 8 bases between the two germline ends. This CDR3 comprises 12 residues. This receptor was taken from a man between 18 and 35 years old in good health. V usage is TRBV5-3 and J usage is TRBJ1-5, with unresolved D. TRBV5-3 is designated an ORF whose function remains uncertain. Sample: naive CD4+ T cells sorted from blood. Subset specified: CD45RA+ positively selected. The CDR3 loop reads CAHEGSNQPQHF. Here the CDR3 DNA reads TGTGCCCACGAGGGTAGCAATCAGCCCCAGCATTTT.